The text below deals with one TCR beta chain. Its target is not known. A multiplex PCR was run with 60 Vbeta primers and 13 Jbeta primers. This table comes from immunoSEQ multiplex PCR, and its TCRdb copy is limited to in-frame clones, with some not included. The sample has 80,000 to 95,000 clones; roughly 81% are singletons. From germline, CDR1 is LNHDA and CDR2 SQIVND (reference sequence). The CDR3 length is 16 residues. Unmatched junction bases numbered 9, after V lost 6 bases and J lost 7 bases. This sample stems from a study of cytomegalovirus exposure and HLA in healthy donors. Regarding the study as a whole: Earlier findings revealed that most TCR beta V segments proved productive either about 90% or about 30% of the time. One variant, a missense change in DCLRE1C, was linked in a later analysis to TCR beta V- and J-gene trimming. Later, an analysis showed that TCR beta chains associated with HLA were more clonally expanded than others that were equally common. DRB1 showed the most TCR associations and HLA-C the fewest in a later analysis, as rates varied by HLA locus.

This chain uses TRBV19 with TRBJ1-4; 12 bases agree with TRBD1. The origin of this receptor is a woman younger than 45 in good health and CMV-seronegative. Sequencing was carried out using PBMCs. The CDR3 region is CASRQPPGQGAEKLFF. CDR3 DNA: TGTGCCAGTAGACAACCGCCGGGACAGGGGGCTGAAAAACTGTTTTTT.